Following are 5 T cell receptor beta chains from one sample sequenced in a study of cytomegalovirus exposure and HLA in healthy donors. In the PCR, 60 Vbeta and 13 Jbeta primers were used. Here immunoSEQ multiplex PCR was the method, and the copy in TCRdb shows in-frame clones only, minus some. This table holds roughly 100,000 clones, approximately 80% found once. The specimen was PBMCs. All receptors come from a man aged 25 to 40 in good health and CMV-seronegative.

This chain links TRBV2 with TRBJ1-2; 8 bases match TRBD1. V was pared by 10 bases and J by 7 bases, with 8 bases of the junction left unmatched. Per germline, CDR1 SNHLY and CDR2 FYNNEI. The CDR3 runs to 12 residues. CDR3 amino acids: CATTRTGFGYTF. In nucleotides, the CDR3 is TGTGCCACCACCAGGACAGGGTTTGGCTACACCTTC.

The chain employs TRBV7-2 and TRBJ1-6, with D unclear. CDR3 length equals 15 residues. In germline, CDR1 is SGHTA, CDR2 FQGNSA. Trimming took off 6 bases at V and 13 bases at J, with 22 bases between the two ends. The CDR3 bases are TGTGCCAGCAGACAAATAGACGGGATGAAGGGCCCCCTCCACTTT. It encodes CASRQIDGMKGPLHF.

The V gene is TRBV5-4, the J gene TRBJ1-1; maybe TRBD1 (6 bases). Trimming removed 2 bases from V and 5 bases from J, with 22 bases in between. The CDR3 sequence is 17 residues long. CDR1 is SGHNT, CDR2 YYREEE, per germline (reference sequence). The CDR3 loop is CASSFPGGGEERTEAFF. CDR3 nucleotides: TGTGCCAGCAGCTTTCCCGGGGGGGGCGAGGAAAGGACTGAAGCTTTCTTT.

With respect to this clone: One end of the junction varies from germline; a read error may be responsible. CDR3 residues: CTSSSMGQGQFF. CDR3 DNA: TGTACCAGCAGCTCCATGGGACAGGGGCAGTTCTTC. This sequence joins TRBV7-9 and TRBJ2-1; 9 bases align to TRBD1. Germline loops: CDR1 SEHNR, CDR2 FQNEAQ (reference sequence). This CDR3 comprises 12 residues.

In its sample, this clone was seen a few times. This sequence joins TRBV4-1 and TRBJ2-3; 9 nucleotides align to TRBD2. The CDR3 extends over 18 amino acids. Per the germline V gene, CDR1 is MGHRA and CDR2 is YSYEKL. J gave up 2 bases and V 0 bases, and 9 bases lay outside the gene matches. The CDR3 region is CASSQDESLAGTTDTQYF. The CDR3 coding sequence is TGCGCCAGCAGCCAAGATGAATCCCTAGCGGGAACCACAGATACGCAGTATTTT.